This T cell receptor beta chain was sequenced during a study of T cell clones after liver transplantation. The CDR3 spans 15 residues. V dropped 1 base and J dropped 4; count of bases not matched to a gene: 6. CDR1 and CDR2 (germline): SGHAT, FQNNGV. This clone appeared a few times. Its antigen remains unknown. Measured with immunoSEQ multiplex PCR; TCRdb has only the in-frame clones, and not every one. The repertoire holds around 100,000 clones, with approximately 78% as singletons. Study outcomes and limitations: Circulating graft-donor-reactive CD4 TCRbeta sequences fell significantly post-transplant in most of the 8 subjects.

Sequences were derived from CD4+ T cells from blood, sampled before liver transplant. The source of this sequence is a human donor who received a liver transplant. The chain carries TRBV11-2 and TRBJ1-1; 7 bases match TRBD1. Here the CDR3 DNA reads TGTGCCAGCAGCTTAGTAGGGGGCGCGCGCACTGAAGCTTTCTTT. Protein sequence: CASSLVGGARTEAFF.